The 24 T cell receptor beta chains in this list originate from one sample, sequenced in a study of naive and memory T cell subsets. Two oligonucleotides, mixed equimolar, formed the beta constant-region primer covering TRBC1 and TRBC2. Ligated cDNA was amplified by four rounds of PCR with nested alpha and beta constant-region primers and SP2. TCRdb reanalysed the UMI-ligation and nested PCR reads using MiXCR and keeps one entry per CDR3 protein. This sample has about 4,700 distinct CDR3 sequences, with less than 5.5% found just once. The sequencing input was effector memory CD8+ T cells from blood. Sample subset: effector memory, CD45RA- CD27-. The receptors shown here come from a human donor in good health.

By its share, this clonotype is medium-sized. V usage is TRBV4-3 and J usage is TRBJ2-1, with a weak D call TRBD1 (6 bases). This CDR3 spans 15 amino acids. The germline gives CDR1 LGHNA, CDR2 YSLEER. Trimming took off 0 bases at V and 7 bases at J, with 13 bases between the two ends. In DNA, the CDR3 is TGCGCCAGCAGCCAAGACTCGTTCAGGGGTAATGAGCAGTTCTTC. Its protein is CASSQDSFRGNEQFF.

This clonotype was observed many times. This chain uses TRBV24-1 with TRBJ2-5, with D hard to call. From germline, CDR1 is KGHDR and CDR2 SFDVKD. Trimming took 3 bases from V and 3 from J, leaving 10 bases between them. The CDR3 spans 14 residues. CDR3: CATSDPGFEETQYF. The DNA for the CDR3 is TGTGCCACCAGTGATCCGGGCTTCGAAGAGACCCAGTACTTC.

This clonotype was counted at least ten times. This chain connects TRBV19 to TRBJ2-1; the match to TRBD2 covers 9 bases. V lost 9 bases to trimming and J lost 7 bases; unmatched junction nucleotides: 7. In germline, CDR1 is LNHDA, CDR2 SQIVND (reference sequence). The CDR3 has 13 amino acids. The CDR3 protein is CASRLRGGNEQFF. The CDR3 DNA reads as TGTGCCAGCCGACTGCGGGGGGGGAATGAGCAGTTCTTC.

This clonotype was detected ten times or more. The rearrangement joins TRBV27 to TRBJ1-2; 8 bases match TRBD1. J gave up 6 bases and V 6 bases, and 6 bases lay outside the gene matches. CDR1 and CDR2 from the germline V gene are MNHEY and SMNVEV (reference sequence). The CDR3 contains 13 residues. CDR3 DNA: TGTGCCAGCAGACTGACAGGGGTACATGGCTACACCTTC. Its protein is CASRLTGVHGYTF.

This chain uses TRBV24-1 with TRBJ2-1; 10 positions agree with TRBD2. The trim removed 9 bases at V and 6 bases at J, leaving 7 bases unmatched. The CDR3 has 14 amino acids. Germline V gives CDR1 KGHDR, CDR2 SFDVKD. The CDR3 loop is CATAGASGSNEQFF. The CDR3 nucleotides read TGTGCCACCGCCGGAGCTAGCGGGAGCAATGAGCAGTTCTTC.

This clonotype was seen at least ten times. CDR3 DNA sequence: TGTGCCAGCAGCCCGGACAGGGACACCGGGGAGCTGTTTTTT. Its protein is CASSPDRDTGELFF. V usage is TRBV6-4 and J usage is TRBJ2-2; 8 nucleotides align to TRBD1. Germline assignment: CDR1 MRHNA and CDR2 SNTAGT. V dropped 6 bases and J dropped 3; count of bases not matched to a gene: 3. The CDR3 runs 14 residues.

This clonotype has ten or more counts. V and J are TRBV6-6 and TRBJ2-7; 8 bases align to TRBD2. The CDR3 extends over 14 amino acids. Looked up from germline, CDR1 is MNHNY and CDR2 is SVGAGI (reference sequence). The V and J ends lost 5 bases and 2 bases, in that order; junction bases with no gene match: 5. The CDR3 DNA sequence: TGTGCCAGCAGTCCGACTAGCGTTCCCTACGAGCAGTACTTC. The encoded protein is CASSPTSVPYEQYF.

Ten or more counts support this clonotype. J is TRBJ2-7 and V is TRBV20-1; the match to TRBD2 covers 13 bases. Per the germline V gene, CDR1 is DFQATT and CDR2 is SNEGSKA (reference sequence). This CDR3 spans 14 amino acids. V lost 1 base, J lost 5 bases, and 2 bases stayed unmatched. The chain's CDR3 is CSARGTSGSHEQYF. The CDR3 coding sequence is TGCAGTGCTAGAGGGACTAGCGGGAGCCACGAGCAGTACTTC.

This clonotype ranks as large. The rearrangement joins TRBV20-1 to TRBJ2-1; TRBD2 aligns across 7 bases. Germline CDR1 DFQATT, CDR2 SNEGSKA (reference sequence). V was clipped by 4 bases and J by 7 bases; unmatched bases: 13. The CDR3 loop spans 15 amino acids. The CDR3 DNA follows: TGCAGTGCTATTGGGACTAACATCGTGGGGAATGAGCAGTTCTTC. Translation: CSAIGTNIVGNEQFF.

This clonotype has only a few counts. V gene TRBV5-6 combines with J gene TRBJ1-1; D perhaps matches TRBD1 (5 bases). Trimming left V 4 bases short and J 7 bases short, with 14 bases between. The germline V gene encodes CDR1 SGHDT and CDR2 YYEEEE. This CDR3 is 13 amino acids long. CDR3 protein: CASSPWGQGEAFF. DNA for the CDR3: TGTGCCAGCAGCCCCTGGGGTCAGGGTGAAGCTTTCTTT.

This clonotype rates as medium-sized. V and J are TRBV6-4 and TRBJ2-3, with TRBD1 matching 11 bases. V gave up 6 bases and J gave up 2 bases; unmatched junction bases: 7. Per germline, CDR1 MRHNA and CDR2 SNTAGT. CDR3 length equals 16 residues. The CDR3, as DNA: TGTGCCAGCAGCTCCGGGACAGGGGGTCCCACAGATACGCAGTATTTT. It encodes CASSSGTGGPTDTQYF.

This clonotype was observed at least ten times. This sequence joins TRBV15 and TRBJ2-1; D call uncertain. CDR3 length: 15 residues. The V and J ends lost 2 bases and 4 bases respectively, with 12 bases between them. Per the germline V gene, CDR1 is LNHNV and CDR2 is YYDKDF (reference sequence). The CDR3 DNA reads as TGTGCCACCAGCAGACCCAGGACGGCTTACAATGAGCAGTTCTTC. It codes for CATSRPRTAYNEQFF.

In this sample, this clonotype turned up a few times. The chain has TRBV6-1 and TRBJ2-7, with TRBD2 as a possible D gene (6 bases). The CDR3 loop spans 15 amino acids. Germline loops: CDR1 MNHNS, CDR2 SASEGT. With 6 bases removed from V and 0 bases from J, the gap between germline ends came to 15 bases. CDR3 sequence (DNA): TGTGCCAGCAGCCCCTCGGACGGGAGCTCCTACGAGCAGTACTTC. It is translated as CASSPSDGSSYEQYF.

The sample holds many counts of this clonotype. The chain carries TRBV4-3 and TRBJ2-7, with D tentatively TRBD1 or TRBD2 (6 bases each). This CDR3 is 16 amino acids long. V lost 0 bases to trimming and J lost 3 bases, with 15 bases between them. CDR1 is LGHNA, CDR2 YSLEER, per germline. CDR3 DNA: TGCGCCAGCAGCCAAGATTGGGGGGACAAGAGCTACGAGCAGTACTTC. It codes for CASSQDWGDKSYEQYF.

V is TRBV6-4 and J is TRBJ2-2; 9 nucleotides agree with TRBD2. The CDR3 sequence is 15 residues long. The junction had 2 bases not matched to a gene; V was cut back by 0 bases and J by 6 bases. From germline, CDR1 is MRHNA and CDR2 SNTAGT. The CDR3 reads CASSDSIAGAGELFF. As DNA, the CDR3 is TGTGCCAGCAGTGACTCTATAGCGGGAGCCGGGGAGCTGTTTTTT.

Concerning this clonotype: A clone one base away is much larger, so this may be a read error. The chain links TRBV28 to TRBJ1-5, with 10 bases fitting TRBD1. From germline, CDR1 is MDHEN and CDR2 SYDVKM. V trimming: 5 bases; J trimming: 1 base; junction bases outside the gene matches: 11. The CDR3 totals 18 residues. This CDR3 is CASSPRDRGIPSNQPQHF. The CDR3 DNA is TGTGCCAGCAGTCCCCGGGACAGGGGAATTCCAAGCAATCAGCCCCAGCATTTT.

The chain links TRBV3-1 to TRBJ1-2; D is possibly TRBD1 (5 bases). The germline V gene encodes CDR1 LGHDT and CDR2 YNNKEL (reference sequence). The CDR3 consists of 16 residues. Trimming removed 2 bases from V and 5 bases from J, with 18 bases in between. This chain's CDR3 is CASSQMTAQGSYGYTF. The DNA for the CDR3 is TGTGCCAGCAGCCAAATGACGGCGCAGGGATCATATGGCTACACCTTC.

The table lists this clonotype with many counts. The chain joins TRBV11-2 to TRBJ2-3; D remains unclear. Trimming stripped 0 bases from V and 6 bases from J, with 10 bases between. The CDR3 contains 14 residues. Looked up from germline, CDR1 is SGHAT and CDR2 is FQNNGV. The CDR3 bases are TGTGCCAGCAGCTTAGACGGCCCCTTGGATACGCAGTATTTT. It codes for CASSLDGPLDTQYF.

This clonotype was seen many times. The V call is TRBV6-4, the J call TRBJ2-1, with TRBD2 identical over 8 bases. CDR1 and CDR2 from the germline V gene are MRHNA and SNTAGT. V gave up 3 bases and J gave up 6 bases; unmatched junction bases: 4. CDR3 length equals 14 residues. In DNA, the CDR3 is TGTGCCAGCAGTGAGGCGGGAGGAGGCAATGAGCAGTTCTTC. The encoded protein is CASSEAGGGNEQFF.

This clonotype was found many times. V and J are TRBV15 and TRBJ1-2; a weak D match, TRBD1 (5 bases). The germline V gene encodes CDR1 LNHNV and CDR2 YYDKDF (reference sequence). The CDR3 is 17 amino acids. The V and J ends lost 2 bases and 6 bases respectively, with 22 bases between them. In DNA form, the CDR3 reads TGTGCCACCAGCAGATCCAAGTGGGAAATCCTAGGGGATGGCTACACCTTC. Translated: CATSRSKWEILGDGYTF.

By sample share, this clonotype is medium-sized (0.01 to 0.1%). This rearrangement joins TRBV30 to TRBJ1-1; D gene ambiguous. CDR3 size: 13 residues. The germline V gene encodes CDR1 GTSNPN and CDR2 SVGIG (reference sequence). The ends were cut back, 0 bases at V and 4 bases at J, with 9 bases in the middle. This chain's CDR3 is CAWSVTVITEAFF. The CDR3 DNA follows: TGTGCCTGGAGTGTAACGGTGATCACTGAAGCTTTCTTT.

This clonotype was seen many times. The chain links TRBV7-9 to TRBJ2-3; possible D gene TRBD2, 6 bases. This CDR3 spans 13 amino acids. Trimming pared 7 bases from V and 5 bases from J, leaving 13 bases between. CDR1 and CDR2 from the germline V gene are SEHNR and FQNEAQ (reference sequence). CDR3 loop: CASISRGIDTQYF. Here the CDR3 DNA reads TGTGCCAGCATCTCGCGGGGAATAGATACGCAGTATTTT.

This clonotype appeared many times. The CDR3 here is CASSLYQGGQETQYF. The DNA of the CDR3 is TGTGCCAGCAGCTTATATCAGGGAGGACAAGAGACCCAGTACTTC. The chain has TRBV7-9 and TRBJ2-5, with TRBD2 as a possible D gene (6 bases). V was cut by 2 bases and J by 2 bases, with 12 bases left in between. Germline CDR1 is SEHNR and CDR2 is FQNEAQ (reference sequence). The CDR3 extends over 15 amino acids.

The chain employs TRBV6-1 and TRBJ2-5; D may be TRBD1 or TRBD2 (5 bases each). V was cut by 2 bases and J by 1 base, with 11 bases left in between. This CDR3 comprises 15 residues. Germline V CDR1 and CDR2: MNHNS, SASEGT. The CDR3 is CASSEQVGGQETQYF. The CDR3 DNA is TGTGCCAGCAGTGAACAGGTTGGGGGCCAAGAGACCCAGTACTTC.